One and the same sample provided the 5 T cell receptor beta chains below, sequenced in a study of T cells in Graves' hyperthyroidism and ophthalmopathy. Amplification yielded TCR beta CDR3 regions, with RNA transcripts as the source. HTBI primers were employed in a first-round RT-PCR of the TCR CDR3. From the multiplex PCR reads, TCRdb called clonotypes with MiXCR, one entry per CDR3 protein. The sample lists hundreds of thousands of distinct CDR3 sequences, around 13% occurring once. Sequenced input: blood. Receptors were obtained from a woman younger than 35 with Graves' hyperthyroidism.

The gene calls are TRBV7-9 and TRBJ2-5; D gene uncertain. The V gene lost 3 bases and the J gene lost 1 base, with 9 bases spanning the gap. This CDR3 spans 14 amino acids. CDR1 and CDR2 from the germline V gene are SEHNR and FQNEAQ (reference sequence). The CDR3 DNA is TGTGCCAGCAGCTTCGAGGCGCTCCAAGAGACCCAGTACTTC. Its protein is CASSFEALQETQYF.

This clonotype was found many times. The chain carries TRBV28 and TRBJ1-1, with 7 bases fitting TRBD1. Per the germline V gene, CDR1 is MDHEN and CDR2 is SYDVKM. CDR3 length equals 15 residues. V lost 6 bases to trimming and J lost 3 bases; unmatched junction nucleotides: 10. The CDR3 loop is CASRLEDRVDTEAFF. The DNA for the CDR3 is TGTGCCAGCAGGCTGGAAGACAGGGTCGACACTGAAGCTTTCTTT.

This clonotype was recorded many times. The V call is TRBV30, the J call TRBJ2-5, with 9 bases matching TRBD2. This CDR3 comprises 15 residues. Trimming removed 2 bases from V and 4 bases from J; junction bases left unmatched: 8. Germline V lookup: CDR1 GTSNPN, CDR2 SVGIG (reference sequence). CDR3 bases: TGTGCCTGGAGTCGTAGCGGGAGCCTTCGAGAGACCCAGTACTTC. Protein sequence: CAWSRSGSLRETQYF.

This clonotype was detected many times. This rearrangement joins TRBV20-1 to TRBJ2-3; D is uncertain. CDR1 is DFQATT, CDR2 SNEGSKA, per germline (reference sequence). The CDR3 runs to 14 residues. V lost 6 bases to trimming and J lost 2 bases, with 15 bases between them. CDR3 region: CSARKTGITDTQYF. The CDR3 nucleotides are TGCAGTGCAAGGAAGACTGGAATCACAGATACGCAGTATTTT.

This clonotype was found many times. The rearrangement links TRBV2 to TRBJ1-1; 8 bases fit TRBD1. With V trimmed by 7 bases and J by 8 bases, 12 bases remained unmatched. CDR3 length equals 14 residues. Germline CDR1 reads SNHLY; CDR2 reads FYNNEI. This CDR3 reads CASNLETGVSEAFF. CDR3 in DNA: TGTGCCAGCAATTTGGAGACAGGGGTTTCAGAAGCTTTCTTT.